These 3 T cell receptor beta chains originate from one sample sequenced in a study of cytomegalovirus exposure and HLA in healthy donors (dated by TCRdb to 2017 to 2019). Library method: the immunoSEQ multiplex PCR assay. The multiplex PCR relied on a mix of 60 forward primers for TCR Vbeta segments and 13 reverse primers for TCR Jbeta segments. TCRdb carries this immuneACCESS record with in-frame sequences only. Its versions omit some clonotypes, under half of them owing to an unresolved V gene in the studies checked, with the rest unexplained. The sample table contains around 88,000 clones; only one count was recorded for under 85% of them. 7.3% of the sample is held by the ten biggest clonotypes. The sequenced sample was PBMCs. The receptors stem from a middle-aged man in good health and CMV-seropositive.

The rearrangement links TRBV4-3 to TRBJ1-2; unclear D gene. This CDR3 is 15 amino acids long. CDR1 and CDR2 (germline): LGHNA, YSLEER. The V end lost 3 bases, the J end lost 9 bases, and 20 bases lay between the germline ends. The CDR3 DNA reads as TGCGCCAGCAGCCAGGGAGTTATGGTCGATCGAAGCTACACCTTC. The encoded protein is CASSQGVMVDRSYTF.

The table lists this clone with a few counts. V is TRBV7-9 and J is TRBJ1-1, with D possibly matching TRBD1 (6 bases). The CDR3 length is 14 residues. V was clipped by 4 bases and J by 1 base, with 10 bases between them. CDR1 is SEHNR, CDR2 FQNEAQ, per germline (reference sequence). CDR3 in amino acids: CASSSGHQNTEAFF. The CDR3 region has the DNA TGTGCCAGCAGCTCGGGACATCAGAACACTGAAGCTTTCTTT.

The V call is TRBV30, the J call TRBJ2-1, with D possibly matching TRBD2 (5 bases). Looked up from germline, CDR1 is GTSNPN and CDR2 is SVGIG (reference sequence). Trimming cost V 3 bases and J 7 bases, with 19 bases left between them. The CDR3 runs 15 residues. For the CDR3, the DNA is TGTGCCTGGAGGGCCCCGGGATCTAGTCGTAATGAGCAGTTCTTC. It specifies CAWRAPGSSRNEQFF.